This T cell receptor (beta chain) is drawn from a study of CD4 and CD8 cells across lung adenocarcinoma regions. Localized lung adenocarcinoma, a non-small cell lung cancer, affected the donors. Trimming left V 1 base short and J 4 bases short, with 22 bases between. CDR3 length equals 18 residues. The germline CDR1 and CDR2 sequences are SGHNT and YENEEA. Using its own MiXCR run on the PCR reads, TCRdb lists one record per CDR3 protein. The sample lists some 7,000 distinct CDR3 sequences, roughly 50% occurring once. This sequence joins TRBV11-3 and TRBJ2-5; D perhaps matches TRBD2 (7 bases). Sequenced sample: CD8+ T cells from the center of a lung tumor. The TCR was taken from a male donor with lung adenocarcinoma. The CD4 and CD8 labels of this study may be unreliable. The CDR3 is CASSLVPGGGGIGETQYF. CDR3 nucleotides: TGTGCCAGCAGCTTAGTCCCGGGTGGGGGGGGCATTGGAGAGACCCAGTACTTC.